The rows below give T cell receptor beta chains drawn from one sample of a study of Ad26.COV2.S vaccination and SARS-CoV-2 variants. Only in-frame clones appear in the TCRdb table, and some are missing; sequencing was by immunoSEQ multiplex PCR. This sample has more than 85,000 clones, with over 60% found just once. The sample in question was peripheral blood, obtained after recovery from COVID-19. The receptors stem from a human donor who had recovered from COVID-19. CDR3s include the opening cysteine and the closing phenylalanine or tryptophan. Each record gives: V gene, CDR3 protein.

TRBV21-1,CASSIREGKNIQYF
TRBV9,CASSEGSNTGELFF
TRBV2,CASTLEYGYTF
TRBV11-2,CASSSRGYRDGYTF
TRBV28,CASSFRNSPLHF
TRBV6-4,CASSSTTGESRYTF
TRBV7-9,CASSLSKVSGNTIYF
TRBV7-6,CASSPRTGFYGYTF
TRBV30,CAWSGGQGVDEQYF
TRBV9,CASSVEVENTEAFF